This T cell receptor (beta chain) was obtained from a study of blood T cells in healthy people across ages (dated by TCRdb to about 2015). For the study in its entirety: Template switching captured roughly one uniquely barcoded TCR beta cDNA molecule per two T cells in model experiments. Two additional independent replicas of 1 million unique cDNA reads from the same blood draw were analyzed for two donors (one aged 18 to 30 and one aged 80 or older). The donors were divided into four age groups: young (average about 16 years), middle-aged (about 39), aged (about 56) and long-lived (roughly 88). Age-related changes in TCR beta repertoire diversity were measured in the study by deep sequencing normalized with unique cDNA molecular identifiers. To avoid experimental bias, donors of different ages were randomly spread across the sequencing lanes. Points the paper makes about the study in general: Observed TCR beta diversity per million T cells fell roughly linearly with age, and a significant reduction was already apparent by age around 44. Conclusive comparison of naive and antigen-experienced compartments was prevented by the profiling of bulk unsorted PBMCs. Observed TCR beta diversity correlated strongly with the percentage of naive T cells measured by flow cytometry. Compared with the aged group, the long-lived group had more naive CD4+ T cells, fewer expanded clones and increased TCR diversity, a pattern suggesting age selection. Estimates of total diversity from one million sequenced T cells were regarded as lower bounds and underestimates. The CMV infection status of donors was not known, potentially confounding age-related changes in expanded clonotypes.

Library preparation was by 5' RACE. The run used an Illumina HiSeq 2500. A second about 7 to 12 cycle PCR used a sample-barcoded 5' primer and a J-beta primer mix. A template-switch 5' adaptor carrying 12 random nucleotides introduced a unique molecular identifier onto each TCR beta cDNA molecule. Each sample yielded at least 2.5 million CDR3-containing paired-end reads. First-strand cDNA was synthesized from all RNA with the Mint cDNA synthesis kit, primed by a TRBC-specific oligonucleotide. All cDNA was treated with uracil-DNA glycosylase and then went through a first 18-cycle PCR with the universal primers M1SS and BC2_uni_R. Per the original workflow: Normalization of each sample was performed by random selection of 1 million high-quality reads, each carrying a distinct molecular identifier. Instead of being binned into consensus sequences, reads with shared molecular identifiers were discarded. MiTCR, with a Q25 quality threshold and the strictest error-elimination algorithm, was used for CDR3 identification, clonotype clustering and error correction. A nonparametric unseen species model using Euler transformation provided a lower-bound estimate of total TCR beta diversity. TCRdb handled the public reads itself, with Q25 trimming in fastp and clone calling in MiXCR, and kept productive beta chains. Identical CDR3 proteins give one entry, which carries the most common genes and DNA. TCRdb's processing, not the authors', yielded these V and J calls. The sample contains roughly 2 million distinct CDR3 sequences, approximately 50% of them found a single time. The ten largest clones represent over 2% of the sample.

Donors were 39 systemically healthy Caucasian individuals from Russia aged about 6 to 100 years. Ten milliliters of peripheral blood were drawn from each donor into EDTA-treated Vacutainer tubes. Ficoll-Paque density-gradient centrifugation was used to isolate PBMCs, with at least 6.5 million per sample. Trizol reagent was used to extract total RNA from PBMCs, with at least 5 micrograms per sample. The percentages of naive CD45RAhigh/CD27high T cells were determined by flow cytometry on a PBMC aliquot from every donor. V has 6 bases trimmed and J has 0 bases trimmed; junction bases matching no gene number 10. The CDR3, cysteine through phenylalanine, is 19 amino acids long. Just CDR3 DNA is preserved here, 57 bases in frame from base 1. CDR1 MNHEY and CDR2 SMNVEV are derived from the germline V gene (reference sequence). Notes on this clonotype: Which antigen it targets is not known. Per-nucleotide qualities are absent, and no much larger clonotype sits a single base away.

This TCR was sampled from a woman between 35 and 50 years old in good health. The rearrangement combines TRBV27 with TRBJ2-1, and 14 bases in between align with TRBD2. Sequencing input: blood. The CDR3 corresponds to CASRRVTSGGASSYNEQFF. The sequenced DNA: TGTGCCAGCAGAAGGGTGACTAGCGGGGGGGCGAGCTCCTACAATGAGCAGTTCTTC.